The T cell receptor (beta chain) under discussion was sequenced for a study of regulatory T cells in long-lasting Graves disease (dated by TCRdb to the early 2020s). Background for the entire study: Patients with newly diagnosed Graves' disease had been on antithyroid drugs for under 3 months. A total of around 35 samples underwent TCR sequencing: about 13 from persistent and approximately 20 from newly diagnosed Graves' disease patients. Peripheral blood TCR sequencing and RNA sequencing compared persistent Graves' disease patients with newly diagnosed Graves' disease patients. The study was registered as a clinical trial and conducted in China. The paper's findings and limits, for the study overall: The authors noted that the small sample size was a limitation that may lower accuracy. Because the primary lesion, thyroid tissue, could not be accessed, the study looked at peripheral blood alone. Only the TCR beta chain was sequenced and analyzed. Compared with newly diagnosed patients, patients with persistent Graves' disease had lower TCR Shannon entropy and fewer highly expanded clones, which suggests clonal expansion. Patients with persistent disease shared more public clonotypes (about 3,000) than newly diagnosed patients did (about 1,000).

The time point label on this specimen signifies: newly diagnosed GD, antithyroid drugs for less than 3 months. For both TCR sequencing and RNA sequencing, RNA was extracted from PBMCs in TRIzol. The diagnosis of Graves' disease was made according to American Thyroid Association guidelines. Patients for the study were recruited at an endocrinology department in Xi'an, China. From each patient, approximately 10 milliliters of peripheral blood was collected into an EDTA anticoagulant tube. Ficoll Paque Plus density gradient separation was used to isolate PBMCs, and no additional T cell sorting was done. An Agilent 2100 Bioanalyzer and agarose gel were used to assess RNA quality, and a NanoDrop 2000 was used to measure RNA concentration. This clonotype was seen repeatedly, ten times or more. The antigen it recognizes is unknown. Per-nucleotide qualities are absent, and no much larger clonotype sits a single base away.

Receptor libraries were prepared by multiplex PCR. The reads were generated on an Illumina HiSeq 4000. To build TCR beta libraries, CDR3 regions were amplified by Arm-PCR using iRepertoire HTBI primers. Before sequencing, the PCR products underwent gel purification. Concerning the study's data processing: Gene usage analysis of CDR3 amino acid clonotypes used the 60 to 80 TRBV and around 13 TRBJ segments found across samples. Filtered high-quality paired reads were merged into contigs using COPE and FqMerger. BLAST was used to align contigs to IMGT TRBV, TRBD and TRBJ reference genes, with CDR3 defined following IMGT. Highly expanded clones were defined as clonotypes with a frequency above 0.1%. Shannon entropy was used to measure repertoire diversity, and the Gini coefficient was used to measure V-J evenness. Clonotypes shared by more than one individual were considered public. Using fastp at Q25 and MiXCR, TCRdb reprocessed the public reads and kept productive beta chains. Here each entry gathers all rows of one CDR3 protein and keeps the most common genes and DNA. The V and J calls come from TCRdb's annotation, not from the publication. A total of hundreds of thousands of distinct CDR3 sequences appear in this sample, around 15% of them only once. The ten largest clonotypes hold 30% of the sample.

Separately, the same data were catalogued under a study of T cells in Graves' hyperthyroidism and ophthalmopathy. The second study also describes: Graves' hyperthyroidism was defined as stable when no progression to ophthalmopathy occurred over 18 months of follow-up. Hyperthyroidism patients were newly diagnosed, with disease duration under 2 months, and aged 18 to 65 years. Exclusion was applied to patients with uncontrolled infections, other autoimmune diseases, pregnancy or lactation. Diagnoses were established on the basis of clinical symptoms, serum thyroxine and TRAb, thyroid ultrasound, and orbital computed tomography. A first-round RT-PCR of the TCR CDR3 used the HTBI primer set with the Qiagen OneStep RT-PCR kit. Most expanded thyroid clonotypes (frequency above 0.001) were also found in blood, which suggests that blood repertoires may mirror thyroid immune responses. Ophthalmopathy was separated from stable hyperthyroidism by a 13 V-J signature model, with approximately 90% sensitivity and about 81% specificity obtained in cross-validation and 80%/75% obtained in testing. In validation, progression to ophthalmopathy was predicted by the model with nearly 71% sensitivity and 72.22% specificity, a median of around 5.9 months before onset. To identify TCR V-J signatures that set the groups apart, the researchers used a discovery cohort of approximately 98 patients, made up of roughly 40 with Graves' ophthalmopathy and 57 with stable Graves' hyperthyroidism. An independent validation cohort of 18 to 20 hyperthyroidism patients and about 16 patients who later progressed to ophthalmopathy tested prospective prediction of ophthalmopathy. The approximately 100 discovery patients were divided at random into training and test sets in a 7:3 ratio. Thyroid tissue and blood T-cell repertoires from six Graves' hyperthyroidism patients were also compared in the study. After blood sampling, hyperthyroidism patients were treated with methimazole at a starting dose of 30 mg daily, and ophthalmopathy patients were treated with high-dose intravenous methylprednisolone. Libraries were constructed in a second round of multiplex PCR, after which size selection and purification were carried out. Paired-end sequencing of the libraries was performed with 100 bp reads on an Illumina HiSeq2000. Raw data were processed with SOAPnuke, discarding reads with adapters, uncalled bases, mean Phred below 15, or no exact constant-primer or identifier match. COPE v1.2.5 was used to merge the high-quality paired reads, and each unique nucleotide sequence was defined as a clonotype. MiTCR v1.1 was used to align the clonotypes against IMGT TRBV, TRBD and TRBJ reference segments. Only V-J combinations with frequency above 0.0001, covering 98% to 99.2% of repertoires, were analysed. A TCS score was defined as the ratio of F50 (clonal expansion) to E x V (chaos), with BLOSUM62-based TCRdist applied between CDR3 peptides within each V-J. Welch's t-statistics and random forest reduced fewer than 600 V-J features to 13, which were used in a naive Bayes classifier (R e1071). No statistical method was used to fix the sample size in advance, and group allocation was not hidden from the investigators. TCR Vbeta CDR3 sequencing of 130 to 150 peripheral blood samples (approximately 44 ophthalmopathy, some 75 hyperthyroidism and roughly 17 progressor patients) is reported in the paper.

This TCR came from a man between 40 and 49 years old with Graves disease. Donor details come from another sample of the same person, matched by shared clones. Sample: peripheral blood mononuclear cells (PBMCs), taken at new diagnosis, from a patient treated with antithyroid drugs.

The nucleotides are TGTGCCAGCAGCCGAATGGGACAGCCCTACAATGAGCAGTTCTTC. Its coded protein is CASSRMGQPYNEQFF. The sequence links TRBV14 to TRBJ2-1; 7 bases in between match TRBD1. Via the germline V gene, CDR1 is SGHDN and CDR2 FVKESK. From V the trimming removes 4 bases and from J it removes 2 bases, while the gene matches leave 5 bases of the junction unaccounted for. From cysteine to phenylalanine, the CDR3 is 15 amino acids long. The sequence is cut down to CDR3 DNA, 45 bases in frame from base 1.